Given below is one T cell receptor (beta chain) in context. Its antigen is not known. The data derive from a study of T cell clonotyping in hematopoietic cell transplantation. Blood collection times were about day -28 and days 30, 100, 180 posttransplant. Assay: immunoSEQ multiplex PCR; the TCRdb copy retains only in-frame clones and omits some. The repertoire holds about 11,000 clones, with around nine tenths as singletons. CDR1 is ENHRY and CDR2 is SYGVKD in the germline V gene. CDR3 length equals 15 residues. Trimming pared 2 bases from V and 3 bases from J, leaving 13 bases between. Whole-study findings and limits: After transplant, recipient diversity fell while pathologically expanded clonotypes grew through day 180. At the given depth, recipient repertoires were over 95% de novo clonotypes. Higher Inverse Simpson Index values in graft donor and pretransplant recipient predicted broader posttransplant TCR diversity.

The chain recombines TRBV10-3 with TRBJ1-1; possible D gene TRBD1, 5 bases. The sequencing here drew on PBMCs, taken 180 days after allogeneic stem cell transplant. The TCR was taken from a male patient aged 60 to 75 who had an allogeneic stem cell transplant from an unrelated donor, so the T cells may come from the graft donor. Some clones in this sample may be carry-over from other donors' samples. The CDR3 loop is CAISERQGVDTEAFF. The CDR3 bases are TGTGCCATCAGTGAGCGTCAGGGAGTTGACACTGAAGCTTTCTTT.